The rows below give T cell receptor beta chains drawn from one sample of a study of cytomegalovirus exposure and HLA in healthy donors. Data came from immunoSEQ multiplex PCR; TCRdb stores just in-frame clones and leaves some out. The sample shows 35,000 to 50,000 clones, 45% to 65% of them seen only once. The sample comprised PBMCs. These receptor sequences come from a human donor in good health. Both conserved end residues are part of each CDR3. Each record gives: J gene, clone size, D gene, V gene, CDR3 protein, CDR3 DNA. The D gene is left open where the match is weak. Clone size is shown for a subset of rows, as once, few, many or a class of expanded clone.

J: TRBJ1-4; size: -; D: -; V: TRBV5-1; CDR3: CASSLTEKNEKLFF; DNA: TGCGCCAGCAGCTTGACAGAGAAAAATGAAAAACTGTTTTTT
J: TRBJ2-1; size: few; D: -; V: TRBV7-3; CDR3: CASSWAGGNEQFF; DNA: TGTGCCAGCAGCTGGGCAGGGGGGAATGAGCAGTTCTTC
J: TRBJ2-3; size: few; D: TRBD2; V: TRBV5-1; CDR3: CASSGRLAGGVGTQYF; DNA: TGCGCCAGCAGCGGACGACTAGCGGGGGGAGTTGGTACGCAGTATTTT
J: TRBJ2-3; size: -; D: TRBD2; V: TRBV19; CDR3: CASSMTSSGGAVKNTQYF; DNA: TGTGCCAGTAGTATGACCTCTAGCGGGGGGGCTGTGAAGAATACGCAGTATTTT
J: TRBJ2-2; size: few; D: TRBD2; V: TRBV28; CDR3: CASSPRTRRFTGELFF; DNA: TGTGCCAGCAGTCCGCGGACTAGGAGGTTCACCGGGGAGCTGTTTTTT
J: TRBJ2-1; size: -; D: TRBD1; V: TRBV5-1; CDR3: CASSGAPGQPSSYNEQFF; DNA: TGCGCCAGCAGCGGGGCCCCGGGACAGCCTAGCTCCTACAATGAGCAGTTCTTC
J: TRBJ2-7; size: -; D: TRBD1; V: TRBV5-4; CDR3: CASSLEGGDYEQYF; DNA: TGTGCCAGCAGCTTGGAAGGGGGCGACTACGAGCAGTACTTC
J: TRBJ2-5; size: few; D: TRBD2; V: TRBV5-1; CDR3: CASSLVPPGNSGRFQETQYF; DNA: TGCGCCAGCAGCTTGGTTCCCCCCGGGAATAGCGGGAGGTTTCAAGAGACCCAGTACTTC
J: TRBJ2-3; size: -; D: -; V: TRBV29-1; CDR3: CSVESSGTTPLRNTQYF; DNA: TGCAGCGTTGAATCGAGTGGGACAACTCCCCTTCGGAATACGCAGTATTTT
J: TRBJ1-4; size: -; D: -; V: TRBV5-1; CDR3: CASSIPDSFEKLFF; DNA: TGCGCCAGCAGCATCCCGGACAGCTTTGAAAAACTGTTTTTT
J: TRBJ2-1; size: -; D: -; V: TRBV6-5; CDR3: CASSYSLEANEQFF; DNA: TGTGCCAGCAGTTACTCGCTAGAGGCCAATGAGCAGTTCTTC
J: TRBJ1-1; size: few; D: -; V: TRBV5-1; CDR3: CASSFPDRGNTEAFF; DNA: TGCGCCAGCAGCTTCCCCGATCGGGGTAACACTGAAGCTTTCTTT
J: TRBJ1-1; size: -; D: -; V: TRBV30; CDR3: CAWSTYRENTEAFF; DNA: TGTGCCTGGAGCACCTACAGGGAGAACACTGAAGCTTTCTTT
J: TRBJ2-1; size: -; D: TRBD2; V: TRBV28; CDR3: CASSFLSGLAGNLGFF; DNA: TGTGCCAGCAGTTTCCTTTCGGGGCTAGCGGGGAATCTCGGGTTCTTC
J: TRBJ2-2; size: -; D: -; V: TRBV9; CDR3: CASSVAGSDTGELFF; DNA: TGTGCCAGCAGCGTAGCAGGCAGTGACACCGGGGAGCTGTTTTTT
J: TRBJ2-7; size: -; D: TRBD2; V: TRBV7-2; CDR3: CASSLTSAYEQYF; DNA: TGTGCCAGCAGCTTGACTAGCGCCTACGAGCAGTACTTC
J: TRBJ1-1; size: few; D: -; V: TRBV7-9; CDR3: CASSPRQNTEAFF; DNA: TGTGCCAGCAGCCCCCGACAGAACACTGAAGCTTTCTTT
J: TRBJ1-4; size: -; D: -; V: TRBV7-2; CDR3: CASSLGRENGNEKLFF; DNA: TGTGCCAGCAGCCTGGGACGGGAGAATGGGAATGAAAAACTGTTTTTT
J: TRBJ2-5; size: once; D: -; V: TRBV28; CDR3: CASSRQETQYF; DNA: TGTGCCAGCAGCCGGCAAGAGACCCAGTACTTC
J: TRBJ2-1; size: once; D: -; V: TRBV6-5; CDR3: CASSYSRQAYNEQFF; DNA: TGTGCCAGCAGTTACTCCCGGCAGGCCTACAATGAGCAGTTCTTC
J: TRBJ2-2; size: once; D: TRBD1; V: TRBV23-1; CDR3: CASSQTDDRVTGELFF; DNA: TGCGCCAGCAGTCAAACCGACGACAGGGTCACGGGGGAGCTGTTTTTT
J: TRBJ1-1; size: few; D: TRBD1; V: TRBV7-2; CDR3: CASRRQGMNTEAFF; DNA: TGTGCCAGCAGACGACAGGGAATGAACACTGAAGCTTTCTTT
J: TRBJ2-2; size: once; D: TRBD2; V: TRBV11-1; CDR3: CASRPGLTAGELFF; DNA: TGTGCCAGCAGGCCGGGACTAACGGCCGGGGAGCTGTTTTTT
J: TRBJ2-4; size: -; D: TRBD1; V: TRBV2; CDR3: CASSHPGQGAKNIQYF; DNA: TGTGCCAGCAGTCACCCGGGACAGGGAGCCAAAAACATTCAGTACTTC
J: TRBJ1-3; size: -; D: -; V: TRBV27; CDR3: CASLLSGPGNTIYF; DNA: TGTGCCAGCCTCCTGAGTGGGCCTGGAAACACCATATATTTT
J: TRBJ2-7; size: -; D: -; V: TRBV19; CDR3: CASSIDAPGLAREQYF; DNA: TGTGCCAGTAGTATAGATGCGCCTGGGCTAGCGCGGGAGCAGTACTTC
J: TRBJ2-1; size: -; D: TRBD2; V: TRBV11-2; CDR3: CAAGSSYNEQFF; DNA: TGTGCAGCGGGGAGCTCCTACAATGAGCAGTTCTTC
J: TRBJ1-3; size: few; D: -; V: TRBV4-1; CDR3: CASSQGLSSGNTIYF; DNA: TGCGCCAGCAGCCAAGGCCTGAGCTCTGGAAACACCATATATTTT
J: TRBJ1-5; size: -; D: TRBD1; V: TRBV4-1; CDR3: CASSQDETGGRGSQPQHF; DNA: TGCGCCAGCAGCCAAGATGAGACAGGGGGCAGGGGGAGCCAGCCCCAGCATTTT
J: TRBJ2-7; size: few; D: TRBD2; V: TRBV7-8; CDR3: CASSLRLAAYEQYF; DNA: TGTGCCAGCAGCCTCCGACTAGCCGCCTACGAGCAGTACTTC
J: TRBJ1-5; size: -; D: TRBD1; V: TRBV28; CDR3: CASREWGTGDNQPQHF; DNA: TGTGCCAGCAGGGAATGGGGGACAGGGGACAATCAGCCCCAGCATTTT
J: TRBJ1-2; size: few; D: TRBD1; V: TRBV18; CDR3: CASSADRPGFMYGYTF; DNA: TGTGCCAGCTCAGCGGACAGGCCCGGGTTTATGTATGGCTACACCTTC
J: TRBJ1-5; size: few; D: TRBD1; V: TRBV13; CDR3: CASSLGPTGISNQPQHF; DNA: TGTGCCAGCAGCTTAGGCCCGACAGGGATCAGCAATCAGCCCCAGCATTTT
J: TRBJ1-1; size: -; D: -; V: TRBV27; CDR3: CASSLRPPGEGLEAFF; DNA: TGTGCCAGCAGTTTGCGACCGCCGGGTGAAGGTTTGGAGGCTTTCTTT
J: TRBJ1-3; size: -; D: TRBD1; V: TRBV4-3; CDR3: CASSQITDRWSGNTIYF; DNA: TGCGCCAGCAGCCAAATCACGGACAGGTGGTCTGGAAACACCATATATTTT
J: TRBJ2-7; size: -; D: -; V: TRBV9; CDR3: CASSVGSGSSYEQYF; DNA: TGTGCCAGCAGCGTGGGAAGTGGGAGCTCCTACGAGCAGTACTTC
J: TRBJ2-7; size: -; D: -; V: TRBV7-2; CDR3: CASSLVYEQYF; DNA: TGTGCCAGCAGCTTAGTTTACGAGCAGTACTTC
J: TRBJ2-5; size: few; D: -; V: TRBV7-8; CDR3: CASSRDRGGGETQYF; DNA: TGTGCCAGCAGCAGGGACAGAGGAGGGGGAGAGACCCAGTACTTC
J: TRBJ1-5; size: few; D: -; V: TRBV4-3; CDR3: CASSQWRGYQPQHF; DNA: TGCGCCAGCAGCCAGTGGAGGGGATATCAGCCCCAGCATTTT
J: TRBJ2-7; size: -; D: TRBD2; V: TRBV7-2; CDR3: CASNKPGLAGGFPNYEQYF; DNA: TGTGCCAGCAACAAACCGGGACTAGCGGGAGGGTTTCCAAACTACGAGCAGTACTTC
J: TRBJ2-5; size: -; D: TRBD2; V: TRBV19; CDR3: CASSNKPPGLAVQETQYF; DNA: TGTGCCAGTAGTAACAAACCGCCGGGACTAGCGGTCCAAGAGACCCAGTACTTC
J: TRBJ2-1; size: -; D: TRBD2; V: TRBV4-3; CDR3: CASSRILAGGYNEQFF; DNA: TGCGCCAGCAGCCGGATTCTAGCGGGAGGGTACAATGAGCAGTTCTTC
J: TRBJ2-3; size: -; D: -; V: TRBV9; CDR3: CASSVGGGAGIRTDTQYF; DNA: TGTGCCAGCAGCGTAGGTGGCGGGGCCGGGATCCGCACAGATACGCAGTATTTT
J: TRBJ1-3; size: -; D: -; V: TRBV18; CDR3: CASSPQPISGNTIYF; DNA: TGTGCCAGCTCACCACAGCCAATCTCTGGAAACACCATATATTTT
J: TRBJ2-1; size: -; D: TRBD2; V: TRBV5-1; CDR3: CASSSRSSGGGVPYNEQFF; DNA: TGCGCCAGCAGCTCGCGGTCAAGCGGGGGGGGAGTCCCCTACAATGAGCAGTTCTTC
J: TRBJ2-3; size: -; D: -; V: TRBV4-2; CDR3: CASSQGSTSTDTQYF; DNA: TGTGCCAGCAGCCAAGGTTCGACTAGCACAGATACGCAGTATTTT
J: TRBJ1-5; size: -; D: -; V: TRBV7-2; CDR3: CASSRRVGRDQPQHF; DNA: TGTGCCAGCAGCCGCCGGGTAGGGCGGGATCAGCCCCAGCATTTT
J: TRBJ2-3; size: -; D: TRBD2; V: TRBV4-3; CDR3: CASSPFGLVQADTQYF; DNA: TGCGCCAGCAGCCCCTTCGGACTAGTACAAGCAGATACGCAGTATTTT
J: TRBJ1-1; size: few; D: TRBD1; V: TRBV7-2; CDR3: CASSLTGDTEAFF; DNA: TGTGCCAGCAGCCTTACAGGGGACACTGAAGCTTTCTTT
J: TRBJ2-7; size: -; D: -; V: TRBV11-2; CDR3: CASSLDKRAGDEQYF; DNA: TGTGCCAGCAGCTTAGATAAGAGGGCAGGGGATGAGCAGTACTTC
J: TRBJ1-2; size: few; D: TRBD1; V: TRBV11-2; CDR3: CASRTTGTRGYTF; DNA: TGTGCCAGCAGAACGACAGGGACTCGTGGCTACACCTTC
J: TRBJ1-1; size: few; D: -; V: TRBV7-2; CDR3: CASSPNHRATEAFF; DNA: TGTGCCAGCAGCCCCAACCACAGGGCTACTGAAGCTTTCTTT
J: TRBJ1-2; size: -; D: -; V: TRBV18; CDR3: CASSPPEGSYGYTF; DNA: TGTGCCAGCTCACCACCGGAGGGGAGCTATGGCTACACCTTC
J: TRBJ2-5; size: -; D: -; V: TRBV9; CDR3: CASSAQTGHLVGGTQYF; DNA: TGTGCCAGCAGCGCCCAAACGGGCCACCTGGTGGGGGGGACCCAGTACTTC
J: TRBJ1-5; size: -; D: -; V: TRBV6-5; CDR3: CASSYAGRSNQPQHF; DNA: TGTGCCAGCAGTTATGCCGGTCGGAGCAATCAGCCCCAGCATTTT
J: TRBJ1-4; size: -; D: -; V: TRBV6-4; CDR3: CASSDGTDSATNEKLFF; DNA: TGTGCCAGCAGTGACGGAACAGATAGCGCAACTAATGAAAAACTGTTTTTT